This TCR beta chain was identified during a study of CD8+CD57+ T cells in acquired aplastic anemia. Study-level information: Yields of DNA that came from sorted CD4+ and CD8+ cells averaged roughly 3 ug.

For sequencing, patients were chosen who had shown expansion of CD8+CD57+ cells by flow cytometry. The patients, all of them, had severe acquired aplastic anemia. Note on this clonotype: Its target is unknown.

General study points: Approximately 30 was the count of CD8+ CDR3 sequences that patients shared with controls.

Germline assignment: CDR1 SGHTA and CDR2 FQGNSA. This CDR3 is 14 amino acids long. Trimming took off 5 bases at V and 0 bases at J, with 11 bases between the two ends. TCR beta VDJ and CDR3 were profiled, and genomic DNA was the template. TCRdb fed the reads into MiXCR, producing one record per CDR3 protein. The profile covers around 200,000 distinct CDR3 sequences, with 48% appearing a single time and 13% taken by the ten largest. V usage is TRBV7-2 and J usage is TRBJ2-7; weak D call: TRBD1 (5 bases). Sequenced: sorted CD4+, CD8+, or CD8+CD57+ T cells (not recorded which) from PBMCs. The receptor was isolated from a human donor with aplastic anemia. CDR3 nucleotides: TGTGCCAGCAGCGCAAGGGGCGGCTCCTACGAGCAGTACTTC. Its protein is CASSARGGSYEQYF.